This is a list of T cell receptor beta chains from one sample in a study of T cells in Graves' hyperthyroidism and ophthalmopathy. TCRdb ran MiXCR on the multiplex PCR reads and lists one entry per CDR3 protein. Of roughly 840,000 distinct CDR3 sequences in the sample, roughly 40% were seen once. The sample consisted of blood. The receptor source for this set is a man aged 18 to 29 with Graves' hyperthyroidism. The CDR3 runs from the conserved cysteine through the conserved F or W. The D gene is left open where the match is weak. The size entry is marked missing in some rows and otherwise reads once, few, many or a size class.

clone_size: many
j_call: TRBJ2-7
d_call: NA
v_call: TRBV5-1
cdr3_aa: CASGSQGHEQYF
cdr3_nt: TGCGCCAGCGGGAGTCAGGGGCACGAGCAGTACTTC

clone_size: few
j_call: TRBJ2-5
d_call: TRBD2
v_call: TRBV9
cdr3_aa: CASSVEGAGTGETQYF
cdr3_nt: TGTGCCAGCAGCGTAGAAGGAGCGGGGACCGGAGAGACCCAGTACTTC

clone_size: few
j_call: TRBJ1-5
d_call: NA
v_call: TRBV2
cdr3_aa: CASSFQNQPQHF
cdr3_nt: TGTGCCAGCAGTTTTCAAAATCAGCCCCAGCATTTT

clone_size: many
j_call: TRBJ2-7
d_call: NA
v_call: TRBV29-1
cdr3_aa: CSVELTSGDSYEQYF
cdr3_nt: TGCAGCGTTGAACTCACGAGCGGAGACAGCTACGAGCAGTACTTC

clone_size: NA
j_call: TRBJ1-3
d_call: NA
v_call: TRBV25-1
cdr3_aa: CASSEYFGSGNTIYF
cdr3_nt: TGTGCCAGCAGTGAATATTTCGGGAGTGGAAACACCATATATTTT

clone_size: NA
j_call: TRBJ1-2
d_call: NA
v_call: TRBV6-1
cdr3_aa: CASSDPYRGYTF
cdr3_nt: TGTGCCAGCAGTGACCCCTATCGCGGCTACACCTTC

clone_size: few
j_call: TRBJ2-7
d_call: TRBD2
v_call: TRBV7-2
cdr3_aa: CASSLDGGYPYEQYF
cdr3_nt: TGTGCCAGCAGCTTAGACGGGGGGTACCCCTACGAGCAGTACTTC

clone_size: many
j_call: TRBJ1-1
d_call: NA
v_call: TRBV20-1
cdr3_aa: CSAVLNTEAFF
cdr3_nt: TGCAGTGCAGTACTGAACACTGAAGCTTTCTTT

clone_size: NA
j_call: TRBJ1-5
d_call: NA
v_call: TRBV25-1
cdr3_aa: CASTFLYSNQPQHF
cdr3_nt: TGTGCCAGCACATTCCTTTATAGCAATCAGCCCCAGCATTTT

clone_size: NA
j_call: TRBJ1-3
d_call: NA
v_call: TRBV7-9
cdr3_aa: CASSQKGTAGNTIYF
cdr3_nt: TGTGCCAGCAGCCAGAAAGGGACTGCTGGAAACACCATATATTTT

clone_size: many
j_call: TRBJ1-2
d_call: NA
v_call: TRBV20-1
cdr3_aa: CSAFFGTNGYTF
cdr3_nt: TGCAGTGCTTTCTTCGGGACAAATGGCTACACCTTC

clone_size: many
j_call: TRBJ1-2
d_call: NA
v_call: TRBV19
cdr3_aa: CASSISVADYGYTF
cdr3_nt: TGTGCCAGTAGTATCTCGGTCGCTGACTATGGCTACACCTTC

clone_size: NA
j_call: TRBJ2-7
d_call: NA
v_call: TRBV19
cdr3_aa: CATSTSGAQTSVDEQYF
cdr3_nt: TGTGCCACCTCAACGTCAGGTGCGCAGACTTCGGTCGACGAGCAGTACTTC

clone_size: many
j_call: TRBJ1-3
d_call: NA
v_call: TRBV7-2
cdr3_aa: CASSYLGSSGNTIYF
cdr3_nt: TGTGCCAGCAGCTACCTGGGGAGCTCTGGAAACACCATATATTTT

clone_size: NA
j_call: TRBJ2-7
d_call: NA
v_call: TRBV10-3
cdr3_aa: CAISEPQQFPYYEQYF
cdr3_nt: TGTGCCATCAGTGAGCCACAACAGTTTCCCTACTACGAGCAGTACTTC

clone_size: many
j_call: TRBJ1-1
d_call: NA
v_call: TRBV20-1
cdr3_aa: CSAREGRAEAFF
cdr3_nt: TGCAGTGCTAGAGAGGGTAGGGCTGAAGCTTTCTTT

clone_size: many
j_call: TRBJ2-5
d_call: TRBD2
v_call: TRBV29-1
cdr3_aa: CSVRLAGARGETQYF
cdr3_nt: TGCAGCGTACGACTAGCGGGAGCCAGGGGAGAGACCCAGTACTTC

clone_size: NA
j_call: TRBJ2-5
d_call: TRBD2
v_call: TRBV29-1
cdr3_aa: CSSRQGLAGVETQYF
cdr3_nt: TGCAGCTCCCGGCAGGGACTAGCGGGAGTAGAGACCCAGTACTTC

clone_size: few
j_call: TRBJ2-2
d_call: NA
v_call: TRBV28
cdr3_aa: CASSPDKPTGELFF
cdr3_nt: TGTGCCAGCAGTCCGGACAAACCCACCGGGGAGCTGTTTTTT

clone_size: NA
j_call: TRBJ1-1
d_call: TRBD1
v_call: TRBV20-1
cdr3_aa: CSAIGTGEIEAFF
cdr3_nt: TGCAGTGCGATCGGGACAGGGGAAATTGAAGCTTTCTTT

clone_size: NA
j_call: TRBJ1-5
d_call: TRBD1
v_call: TRBV2
cdr3_aa: CASSATGTGGLQPQHF
cdr3_nt: TGTGCCAGCAGTGCCACCGGGACAGGGGGACTTCAGCCCCAGCATTTT

clone_size: NA
j_call: TRBJ1-1
d_call: NA
v_call: TRBV29-1
cdr3_aa: CSSHGTEYTEAFF
cdr3_nt: TGCAGCAGTCACGGGACGGAGTACACTGAAGCTTTCTTT

clone_size: few
j_call: TRBJ1-1
d_call: TRBD1
v_call: TRBV6-1
cdr3_aa: CASSPTGQEMNTEAFF
cdr3_nt: TGTGCCAGCAGTCCAACAGGACAGGAGATGAACACTGAAGCTTTCTTT

clone_size: few
j_call: TRBJ2-5
d_call: TRBD2
v_call: TRBV12-3/TRBV12-4
cdr3_aa: CASSFTASGDQETQYF
cdr3_nt: TGTGCCAGCAGTTTTACGGCTAGCGGGGACCAAGAGACCCAGTACTTC

clone_size: NA
j_call: TRBJ2-2
d_call: TRBD2
v_call: TRBV7-8
cdr3_aa: CASSLRASGANTGELFF
cdr3_nt: TGTGCCAGCAGCTTAAGGGCTAGCGGGGCGAACACCGGGGAGCTGTTTTTT

clone_size: NA
j_call: TRBJ2-5
d_call: NA
v_call: TRBV2
cdr3_aa: CASSPLPAGAQETQYF
cdr3_nt: TGTGCCAGCAGTCCCCTGCCCGCGGGGGCCCAAGAGACCCAGTACTTC

clone_size: NA
j_call: TRBJ1-2
d_call: NA
v_call: TRBV20-1
cdr3_aa: CSARSQGRHGYTF
cdr3_nt: TGCAGTGCTAGGTCACAGGGTCGGCATGGCTACACCTTC

clone_size: NA
j_call: TRBJ2-7
d_call: NA
v_call: TRBV19
cdr3_aa: CASSIKGLGSYEQYF
cdr3_nt: TGTGCCAGTAGTATAAAGGGACTTGGGTCCTACGAGCAGTACTTC

clone_size: NA
j_call: TRBJ2-2
d_call: NA
v_call: TRBV20-1
cdr3_aa: CSAGRAGELFF
cdr3_nt: TGCAGTGCTGGCCGGGCGGGGGAGCTGTTTTTT

clone_size: NA
j_call: TRBJ1-3
d_call: NA
v_call: TRBV12-3/TRBV12-4
cdr3_aa: CASTPGAGGNTIYF
cdr3_nt: TGTGCCAGCACTCCGGGCGCTGGCGGAAACACCATATATTTT

clone_size: few
j_call: TRBJ2-2
d_call: NA
v_call: TRBV7-9
cdr3_aa: CASSLPGHSNTGELFF
cdr3_nt: TGTGCCAGCAGCTTACCGGGACATTCGAACACCGGGGAGCTGTTTTTT

clone_size: many
j_call: TRBJ2-5
d_call: TRBD2
v_call: TRBV20-1
cdr3_aa: CSAREAASGRAPQYF
cdr3_nt: TGCAGTGCTAGAGAGGCGGCTAGCGGGAGGGCGCCCCAGTACTTC

clone_size: many
j_call: TRBJ2-7
d_call: TRBD1
v_call: TRBV29-1
cdr3_aa: CSVDPTGSYEQYF
cdr3_nt: TGCAGCGTTGACCCGACAGGGTCCTACGAGCAGTACTTC

clone_size: NA
j_call: TRBJ1-1
d_call: NA
v_call: TRBV12-5
cdr3_aa: CASPPELDTEAFF
cdr3_nt: TGTGCTAGCCCTCCTGAACTGGACACTGAAGCTTTCTTT

clone_size: many
j_call: TRBJ1-2
d_call: NA
v_call: TRBV9
cdr3_aa: CASSVVNYGYTF
cdr3_nt: TGTGCCAGCAGCGTAGTTAACTATGGCTACACCTTC

clone_size: NA
j_call: TRBJ2-7
d_call: TRBD2
v_call: TRBV2
cdr3_aa: CASRKTSGGAYEQYF
cdr3_nt: TGTGCCAGCAGAAAGACTAGCGGGGGGGCCTACGAGCAGTACTTC

clone_size: many
j_call: TRBJ1-1
d_call: NA
v_call: TRBV2
cdr3_aa: CASSVSLEAFF
cdr3_nt: TGTGCCAGCAGTGTGAGTCTTGAAGCTTTCTTT

clone_size: many
j_call: TRBJ2-7
d_call: TRBD1
v_call: TRBV29-1
cdr3_aa: CSVGTGLTYEQYF
cdr3_nt: TGCAGCGTTGGGACAGGACTCACCTACGAGCAGTACTTC

clone_size: NA
j_call: TRBJ2-2
d_call: NA
v_call: TRBV7-3
cdr3_aa: CASSQGPAGGELFF
cdr3_nt: TGTGCCAGCAGCCAGGGACCGGCGGGCGGGGAGCTGTTTTTT

clone_size: few
j_call: TRBJ1-6
d_call: NA
v_call: TRBV7-2
cdr3_aa: CASSAPGRNNSPLHF
cdr3_nt: TGTGCCAGCAGCGCCCCCGGACGGAATAATTCACCCCTCCACTTT

clone_size: few
j_call: TRBJ2-2
d_call: TRBD1
v_call: TRBV7-6
cdr3_aa: CASSLRPRDRFTGELFF
cdr3_nt: TGTGCCAGCAGCTTAAGACCCCGGGACAGATTCACCGGGGAGCTGTTTTTT

clone_size: NA
j_call: TRBJ1-5
d_call: NA
v_call: TRBV29-1
cdr3_aa: CSVDGGYNQPQHF
cdr3_nt: TGCAGCGTTGATGGAGGGTACAATCAGCCCCAGCATTTT

clone_size: many
j_call: TRBJ2-5
d_call: NA
v_call: TRBV10-3
cdr3_aa: CAIRDGAEGETQYF
cdr3_nt: TGTGCCATCAGGGACGGAGCTGAAGGGGAGACCCAGTACTTC

clone_size: NA
j_call: TRBJ1-5
d_call: NA
v_call: TRBV25-1
cdr3_aa: CASSESSAVSNQPQHF
cdr3_nt: TGTGCCAGCAGTGAATCCTCGGCAGTTAGCAATCAGCCCCAGCATTTT

clone_size: NA
j_call: TRBJ2-7
d_call: NA
v_call: TRBV5-6
cdr3_aa: CANSLEGSTGEQYF
cdr3_nt: TGTGCCAACAGCTTGGAAGGGTCAACGGGCGAGCAGTACTTC

clone_size: once
j_call: TRBJ2-7
d_call: NA
v_call: TRBV7-2
cdr3_aa: CASSGDRRASYEQYF
cdr3_nt: TGTGCCAGCAGCGGGGACCGCCGGGCATCCTACGAGCAGTACTTC

clone_size: few
j_call: TRBJ1-1
d_call: TRBD1
v_call: TRBV5-1
cdr3_aa: CASSPGQGSWDTEAFF
cdr3_nt: TGCGCCAGCAGCCCCGGACAGGGGAGCTGGGACACTGAAGCTTTCTTT

clone_size: few
j_call: TRBJ2-7
d_call: NA
v_call: TRBV7-2
cdr3_aa: CASSRIGRSYEQYF
cdr3_nt: TGTGCCAGCAGCAGAATAGGTCGGTCCTACGAGCAGTACTTC

clone_size: many
j_call: TRBJ2-6
d_call: NA
v_call: TRBV19
cdr3_aa: CASSAVGSGANVLTF
cdr3_nt: TGTGCCAGTAGTGCGGTAGGCTCTGGGGCCAACGTCCTGACTTTC

clone_size: few
j_call: TRBJ2-5
d_call: TRBD2
v_call: TRBV9
cdr3_aa: CASSVMGGTPGETQYF
cdr3_nt: TGTGCCAGCAGCGTAATGGGGGGGACTCCCGGGGAGACCCAGTACTTC

clone_size: NA
j_call: TRBJ1-4
d_call: NA
v_call: TRBV7-2
cdr3_aa: CASSYYLQGENEKLFF
cdr3_nt: TGTGCCAGCAGCTACTACCTACAGGGAGAAAATGAAAAACTGTTTTTT

clone_size: NA
j_call: TRBJ1-1
d_call: NA
v_call: TRBV10-3
cdr3_aa: CAISGLMNTEAFF
cdr3_nt: TGTGCCATCAGTGGCCTAATGAACACTGAAGCTTTCTTT

clone_size: many
j_call: TRBJ1-3
d_call: TRBD1
v_call: TRBV20-1
cdr3_aa: CSARTGDGNTIYF
cdr3_nt: TGCAGTGCGAGGACAGGGGACGGAAACACCATATATTTT